This T cell receptor beta chain emerged from a study of OX40 agonist ivuxolimab in advanced cancers. The CDR3 sequence is 14 residues long. The V gene's germline CDR1 is SGDLS and CDR2 YYNGEE. The V gene lost 0 bases and the J gene lost 2 bases, with 8 bases spanning the gap. TCRdb keeps only in-frame clones here, not all; method: immunoSEQ multiplex PCR. Here the sample spans roughly 60,000 clones, roughly four fifths being singletons. The chain employs TRBV9 and TRBJ2-5, with a tentative D call TRBD1 (5 bases). The origin of this receptor is an adult with an advanced solid tumor such as melanoma, head and neck, liver or kidney cancer. Material: CD4+ or CD8+ T cells sorted from blood, obtained in a trial of the OX40 agonist ivuxolimab. CDR3 bases: TGTGCCAGCAGCGTAGGGACACATCAAGAGACCCAGTACTTC. This encodes CASSVGTHQETQYF.